A single sample is the source of the 4 T cell receptor beta chains below, sequenced in a study of PD-L1 blockade in urothelial cancer. TCRdb's table, derived via immunoSEQ multiplex PCR, lists solely in-frame clones and lacks some. Found here are 44,000 or so clones, 88% of them singletons; the top ten hold around 3.9%. The material was PBMCs, obtained around atezolizumab (anti-PD-L1) treatment. These receptors all come from a man of 80 years or more with urothelial cancer.

The chain joins TRBV5-8 to TRBJ2-3; TRBD1 aligns across 10 bases. The CDR3 consists of 16 residues. V shed 4 bases and J 3 bases; nucleotides not matched to a gene: 8. CDR1 and CDR2 (germline): SGHTS, YDEGEE. The chain's CDR3 is CASSTGTGEMTDTQYF. As DNA, the CDR3 is TGTGCCAGCAGCACCGGGACAGGGGAGATGACAGATACGCAGTATTTT.

V usage is TRBV30 and J usage is TRBJ2-1, with TRBD1 matching over 9 bases. V lost 4 bases, J lost 1 base, and 5 bases stayed unmatched. Germline loops: CDR1 GTSNPN, CDR2 SVGIG (reference sequence). The CDR3 is 15 amino acids. The CDR3 DNA is TGTGCCTGGAACGGAGGACAGGGGTCCTACAATGAGCAGTTCTTC. This encodes CAWNGGQGSYNEQFF.

The chain joins TRBV7-8 to TRBJ1-2; a possible D gene is TRBD1 (5 bases). Per the germline V gene, CDR1 is SGHVS and CDR2 is FQNEAQ. Trimming took off 2 bases at V and 4 bases at J, with 14 bases between the two ends. The CDR3 contains 15 residues. As DNA, the CDR3 is TGTGCCAGCAGCTTAATACTCGGGGGGACCTATGGCTACACCTTC. This codes for CASSLILGGTYGYTF.

The chain joins TRBV7-8 to TRBJ2-5; perhaps TRBD2 as D (6 bases). CDR3 length: 17 residues. V lost 3 bases and J 0 bases, leaving 17 bases between the germline ends. The germline CDR1 and CDR2 sequences are SGHVS and FQNEAQ. The CDR3 DNA reads as TGTGCCAGCAGCTTGAATGTGGCGGGGCGATACCAAGAGACCCAGTACTTC. This encodes CASSLNVAGRYQETQYF.